The present entry profiles one T cell receptor beta chain with its context. The data were obtained in a study of blood T cell repertoires in COVID-19. Cohort allocation depended upon clinical history that participants reported. Here immunoSEQ multiplex PCR was the method, and the copy in TCRdb shows in-frame clones only, minus some. The sample lists 250,000 to 300,000 clones; around 90% were seen once. CDR1 is MNHEY and CDR2 is SVGAGI in the germline V gene. The CDR3 is 13 residues long. V lost 0 bases and J 4 bases, leaving 5 bases between the germline ends. This TCR derives from a middle-aged woman who had recovered from COVID-19. The rearrangement joins TRBV6-5 to TRBJ2-3; D is possibly TRBD2 (5 bases). Sequencing was performed on PBMCs or T cells enriched from blood (not recorded which). The CDR3 protein is CASSYSRADTQYF. The CDR3 region has the DNA TGTGCCAGCAGTTACTCGAGGGCAGATACGCAGTATTTT.